A selection of T cell receptor beta chains follows, all from one sample in a study of blood T cell repertoires in COVID-19. The protocol was immunoSEQ multiplex PCR, while the TCRdb copy is restricted to in-frame clones and leaves out a portion. Of 45,000 to 70,000 clones in the sample, about 88% are singletons; the top ten hold 14%. Sequencing used peripheral blood. The source is a woman aged 60-75 years with active COVID-19. Both conserved end residues are part of each CDR3. D genes are given only for firm matches. Some rows have no size entry. The others give once, few or many, or a class for an expanded clone.

-	TRBJ1-5	-	TRBV7-3	15	CASSHIGGGNQPQHF	TGTGCCAGCAGCCACATCGGGGGGGGCAATCAGCCCCAGCATTTT
-	TRBJ2-2	TRBD1	TRBV6-2/TRBV6-3	14	CASSSGTGAGELFF	TGTGCCAGCAGTTCCGGGACAGGGGCCGGGGAGCTGTTTTTT
-	TRBJ1-2	-	TRBV6-6	13	CASSPDRYYGYTF	TGTGCCAGCAGTCCCGACAGGTACTATGGCTACACCTTC
-	TRBJ2-3	-	TRBV24-1	14	CATSDQSSTDTQYF	TGTGCCACCAGTGACCAAAGCAGCACAGATACGCAGTATTTT
-	TRBJ1-5	TRBD1	TRBV6-2/TRBV6-3	17	CASSYKSRGRIYQPQHF	TGTGCCAGCAGTTACAAATCCAGGGGGCGAATTTATCAGCCCCAGCATTTT
-	TRBJ2-5	-	TRBV7-3	15	CASSLGRGHQETQYF	TGTGCCAGCAGCTTAGGGCGGGGACACCAAGAGACCCAGTACTTC
-	TRBJ1-2	-	TRBV5-1	14	CASSLGTGGGDYTF	TGCGCCAGCAGCTTGGGGACTGGCGGGGGGGACTACACCTTC
-	TRBJ1-3	-	TRBV6-5	16	CASSYQQGRSGNTIYF	TGTGCCAGCAGTTACCAACAGGGACGTTCTGGAAACACCATATATTTT
-	TRBJ1-4	-	TRBV28	14	CASSLYGGNEKLFF	TGTGCCAGCAGTTTATACGGAGGGAATGAAAAACTGTTTTTT
few	TRBJ2-7	TRBD2	TRBV19	14	CASSIGGGDYEQYF	TGTGCCAGTAGTATAGGCGGGGGAGATTACGAGCAGTACTTC
-	TRBJ2-1	TRBD2	TRBV18	15	CASSRGTSTYNEQFF	TGTGCCAGCTCACGAGGGACTAGCACCTACAATGAGCAGTTCTTC
-	TRBJ1-2	-	TRBV2	16	CASSEDTVHPSYGYTF	TGTGCCAGCAGTGAAGATACAGTCCATCCCTCCTATGGCTACACCTTC
-	TRBJ2-1	-	TRBV5-8	12	CASSGLGNEQFF	TGTGCCAGCAGCGGACTGGGGAATGAGCAGTTCTTC
-	TRBJ2-4	-	TRBV2	15	CASRPTSQGRNIQYF	TGTGCCAGCAGGCCCACATCCCAGGGGAGAAACATTCAGTACTTC
-	TRBJ2-1	-	TRBV5-4	12	CASSSGVDEQFF	TGTGCCAGCAGCTCCGGAGTGGATGAGCAGTTCTTC
-	TRBJ2-1	-	TRBV7-3	15	CASSYGGATNNEQFF	TGTGCCAGCAGCTACGGCGGGGCAACTAACAATGAGCAGTTCTTC
-	TRBJ1-1	TRBD1	TRBV6-4	11	CASTSGGEAFF	TGTGCCAGCACCTCAGGGGGCGAAGCTTTCTTT
-	TRBJ1-1	TRBD1	TRBV6-6	16	CASSHGTGDGNTEAFF	TGTGCCAGCAGTCACGGGACAGGGGACGGGAACACTGAAGCTTTCTTT